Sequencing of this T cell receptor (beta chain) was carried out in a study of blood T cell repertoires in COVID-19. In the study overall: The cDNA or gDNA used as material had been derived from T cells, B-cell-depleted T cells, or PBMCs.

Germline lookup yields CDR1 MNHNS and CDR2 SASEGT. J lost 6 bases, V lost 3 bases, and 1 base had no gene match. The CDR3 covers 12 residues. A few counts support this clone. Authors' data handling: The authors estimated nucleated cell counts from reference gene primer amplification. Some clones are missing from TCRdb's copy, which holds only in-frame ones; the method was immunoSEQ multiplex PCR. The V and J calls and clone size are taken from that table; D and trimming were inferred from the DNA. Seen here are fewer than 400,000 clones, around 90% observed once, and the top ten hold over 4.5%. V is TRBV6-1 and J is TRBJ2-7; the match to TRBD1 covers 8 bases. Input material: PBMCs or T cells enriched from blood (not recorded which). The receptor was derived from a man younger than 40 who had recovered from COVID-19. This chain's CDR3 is CASSDRGPEQYF. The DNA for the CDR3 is TGTGCCAGCAGTGACAGGGGGCCCGAGCAGTACTTC.